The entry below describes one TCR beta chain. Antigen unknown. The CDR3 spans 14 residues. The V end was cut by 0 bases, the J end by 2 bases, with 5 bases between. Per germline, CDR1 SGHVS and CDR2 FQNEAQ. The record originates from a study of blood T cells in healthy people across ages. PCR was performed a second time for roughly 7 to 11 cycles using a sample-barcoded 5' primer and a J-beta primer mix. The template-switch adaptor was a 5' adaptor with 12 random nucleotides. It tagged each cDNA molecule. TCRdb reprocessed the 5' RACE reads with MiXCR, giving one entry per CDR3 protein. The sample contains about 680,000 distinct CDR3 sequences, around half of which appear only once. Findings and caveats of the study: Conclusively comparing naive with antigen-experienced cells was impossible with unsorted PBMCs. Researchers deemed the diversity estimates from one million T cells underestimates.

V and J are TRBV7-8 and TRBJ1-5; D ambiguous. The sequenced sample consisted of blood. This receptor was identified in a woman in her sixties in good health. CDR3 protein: CASSLAYGNQPQHF. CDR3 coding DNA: TGTGCCAGCAGCTTAGCGTACGGCAATCAGCCCCAGCATTTT.